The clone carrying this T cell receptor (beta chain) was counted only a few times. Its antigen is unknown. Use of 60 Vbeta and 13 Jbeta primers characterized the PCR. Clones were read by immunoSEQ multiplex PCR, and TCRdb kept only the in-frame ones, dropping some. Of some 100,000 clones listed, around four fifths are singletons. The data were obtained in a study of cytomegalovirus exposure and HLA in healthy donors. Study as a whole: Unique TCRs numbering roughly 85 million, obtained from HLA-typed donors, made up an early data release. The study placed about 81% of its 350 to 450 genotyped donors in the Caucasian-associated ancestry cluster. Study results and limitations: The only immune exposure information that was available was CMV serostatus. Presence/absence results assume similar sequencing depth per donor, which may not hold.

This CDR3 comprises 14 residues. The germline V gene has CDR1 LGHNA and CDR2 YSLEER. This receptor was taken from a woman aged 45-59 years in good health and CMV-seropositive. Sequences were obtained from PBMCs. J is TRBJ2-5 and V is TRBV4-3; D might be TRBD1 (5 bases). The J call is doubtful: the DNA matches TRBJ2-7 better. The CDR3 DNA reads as TGCGCCAGCAGCCAAGAGGCAGGGAACAACGAGCAGTACTTC. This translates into CASSQEAGNNEQYF.